This T cell receptor (beta chain) emerged from a study of CD8 T cells in Susac syndrome. Reverse transcription used about 0.45 to 1 ug RNA and random hexamers. An immunoSEQ multiplex PCR generated amplified TCR beta CDR3 products spanning 54 Vbeta and 13 Jbeta. Using its own MiXCR run on the immunoSEQ multiplex PCR reads, TCRdb lists one record per CDR3 protein. The sample lists about 200,000 distinct CDR3 sequences; around 95% were seen once. Germline lookup yields CDR1 GTSNPN and CDR2 SVGIG (reference sequence). The CDR3 runs 16 residues. Trimming shortened V by 2 bases and J by 2 bases, and 19 bases separated the two germline ends. Each multiple sclerosis control was a treatment-naive patient with relapsing-remitting disease that was either stable or active.

The receptor was isolated from a human donor with multiple sclerosis. The chain is built from TRBV30 and TRBJ2-7; D may correspond to TRBD1 or TRBD2 (5 bases each). Sequences were obtained from CD4+ T cells from PBMCs. CDR3 in DNA: TGTGCCTGGAGTTCGGGACGGACCCGACGAACCTACGAGCAGTACTTC. Its protein is CAWSSGRTRRTYEQYF.